A selection of T cell receptor beta chains follows, all from one sample in a study of vaccination and CD4 T cells after COVID-19. No antigen is known for these receptors. From the PCR reads, TCRdb called clonotypes with MiXCR, one entry per CDR3 protein. The table lists 15,000 to 20,000 distinct CDR3 sequences, approximately 63% of them singletons. Sequenced material: CD4+ T cells from blood, cultured in vitro. These receptors were taken from a human donor who had recovered from COVID-19. CDR3s include the opening cysteine and the closing phenylalanine or tryptophan. Each record gives: D gene, J gene, clone size, V gene, CDR3 DNA, CDR3 protein. The D gene is left open where the match is weak. For some rows the clone size is stated as once, few or many, or as a class when expanded; others skip it.

NA TRBJ1-5 once TRBV6-5 TGTGCCAGCAGTTTGGCCCTAAGTCGAATCGACAATCAGCCCCAGCATTTT CASSLALSRIDNQPQHF
TRBD1 TRBJ2-3 NA TRBV7-9 TGTGCCAGCAGAAAGGACAGGGGGCGCGCAGATACGCAGTATTTT CASRKDRGRADTQYF
NA TRBJ2-5 NA TRBV24-1 TGTGCCACCAAGGGCAGCCAAGAGACCCAGTACTTC CATKGSQETQYF
TRBD1 TRBJ2-7 NA TRBV2 TGTGCCAGCAGTGAAAGGGGGCTGGACGAGCAGTACTTC CASSERGLDEQYF
NA TRBJ1-2 NA TRBV20-1 TGCAGATCAGGATCCTATGGCTACACCTTC CRSGSYGYTF
TRBD1 TRBJ2-2 NA TRBV10-3 TGTGCCATCAGTTTTGGACAGGCCACCGGGGAGCTGTTTTTT CAISFGQATGELFF
NA TRBJ1-6 few TRBV20-1 TGCAGTGCTAGACCCTCGCAGGGGTCCGCGGCCTCACCCCTCCACTTT CSARPSQGSAASPLHF
NA TRBJ1-2 NA TRBV27 TGTGCCAGCAGTTTTCAAGCTGGGGGGGCGGGTAGCTACACCTTC CASSFQAGGAGSYTF
NA TRBJ2-7 NA TRBV12-3/TRBV12-4 TGTGCCAGCAGTCGTTACGGGACATCCGAGCAGTACTTC CASSRYGTSEQYF
TRBD1 TRBJ2-7 NA TRBV3-1 TGTGCCAGCAGCCATTTGCGGGACAGGGGGTACGAGCAGTACTTC CASSHLRDRGYEQYF
NA TRBJ1-3 NA TRBV28 TGTGCCAGCAGAACGGACTTCGGGGCTTATTTT CASRTDFGAYF
NA TRBJ2-1 NA TRBV25-1 TGTGCCAGCAGTGAGGCGGGGGCGTATAATGAGCAGTTCTTC CASSEAGAYNEQFF
TRBD1 TRBJ2-6 NA TRBV10-2 TGCGCCAGCAGGGACGGGGACAGGGGACGTAATGGGGCCAACGTCCTGACTTTC CASRDGDRGRNGANVLTF